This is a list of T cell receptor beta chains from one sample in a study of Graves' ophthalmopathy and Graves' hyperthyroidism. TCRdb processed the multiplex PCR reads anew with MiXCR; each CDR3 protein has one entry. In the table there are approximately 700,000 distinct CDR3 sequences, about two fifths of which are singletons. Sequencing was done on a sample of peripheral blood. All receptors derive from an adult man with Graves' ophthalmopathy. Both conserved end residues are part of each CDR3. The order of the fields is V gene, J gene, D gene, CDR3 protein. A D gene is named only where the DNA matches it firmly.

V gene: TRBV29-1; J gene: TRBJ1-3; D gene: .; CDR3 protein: CSVAPSHGNTIYF
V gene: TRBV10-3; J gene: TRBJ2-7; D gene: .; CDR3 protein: CASRYTRASYEQYF
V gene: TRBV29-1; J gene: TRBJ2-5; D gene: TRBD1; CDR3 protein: CSHRTGWETQYF
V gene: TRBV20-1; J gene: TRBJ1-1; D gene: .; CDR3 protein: CSASSRATEAFF
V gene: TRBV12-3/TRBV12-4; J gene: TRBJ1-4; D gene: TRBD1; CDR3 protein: CASSSDLGQVNEKLFF
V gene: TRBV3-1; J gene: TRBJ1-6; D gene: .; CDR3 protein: CASSPPDIRNSPLHF
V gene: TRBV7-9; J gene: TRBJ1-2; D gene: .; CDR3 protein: CASSNFGVVGYTF
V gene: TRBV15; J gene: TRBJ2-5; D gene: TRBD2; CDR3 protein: CAPAGVGGETQYF
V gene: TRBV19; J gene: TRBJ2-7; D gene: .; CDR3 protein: CAVGKVAGEQYF
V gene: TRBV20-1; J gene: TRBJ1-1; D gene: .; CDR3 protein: CSAMPGAGTEAFF
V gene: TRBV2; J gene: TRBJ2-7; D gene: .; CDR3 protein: CASSGDRYLPYEQYF
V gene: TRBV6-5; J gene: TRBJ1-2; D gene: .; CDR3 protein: CASRFTGNYGYTF
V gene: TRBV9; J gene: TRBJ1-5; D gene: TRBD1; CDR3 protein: CASSVATGLNQPQHF
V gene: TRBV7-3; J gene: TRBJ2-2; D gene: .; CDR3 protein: CASSPGGEQFF
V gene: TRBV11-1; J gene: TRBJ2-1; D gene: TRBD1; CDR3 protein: CASSSTGGHEQFF
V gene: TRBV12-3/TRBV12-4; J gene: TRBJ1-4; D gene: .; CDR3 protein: CASSLSSNEKLFF
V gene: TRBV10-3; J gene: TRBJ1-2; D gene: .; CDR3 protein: CAIGGGGYTF
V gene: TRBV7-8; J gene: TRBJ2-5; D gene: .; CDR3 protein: CASSVTGGGQETQYF
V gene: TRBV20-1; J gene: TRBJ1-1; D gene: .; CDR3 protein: CSANQGENTEAFF
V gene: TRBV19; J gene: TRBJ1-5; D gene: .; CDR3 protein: CASSIDRAVQPQHF
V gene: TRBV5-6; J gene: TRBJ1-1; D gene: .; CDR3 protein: CASSSSTRRGTEAFF
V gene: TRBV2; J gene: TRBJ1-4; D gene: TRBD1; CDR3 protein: CATSRQTGVGEKLFF
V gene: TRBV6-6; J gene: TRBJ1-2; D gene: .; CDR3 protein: CASIGAGYFHGYTF
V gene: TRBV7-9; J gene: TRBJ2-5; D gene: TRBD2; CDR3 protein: CASSFMGRAPGETQYF
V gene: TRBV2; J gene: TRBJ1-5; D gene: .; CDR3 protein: CASSEWGRERQPQHF
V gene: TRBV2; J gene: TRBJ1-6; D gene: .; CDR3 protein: CASSPDSANSPLHF
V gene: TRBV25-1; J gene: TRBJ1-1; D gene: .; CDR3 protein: CASVEGRLNTEAFF
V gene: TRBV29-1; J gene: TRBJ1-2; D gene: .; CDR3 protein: CSVPHERDNYGYTF
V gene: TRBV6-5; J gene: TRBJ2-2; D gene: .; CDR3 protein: CASSYTSSTGELFF
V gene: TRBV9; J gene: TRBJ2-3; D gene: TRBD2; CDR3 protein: CASSPRAAGTTDTQYF
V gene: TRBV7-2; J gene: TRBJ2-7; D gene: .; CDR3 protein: CASSKSPVGREHYF
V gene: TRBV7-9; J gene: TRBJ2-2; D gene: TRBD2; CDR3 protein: CASSPGGRATGELFF
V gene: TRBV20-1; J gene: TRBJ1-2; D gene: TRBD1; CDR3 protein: CSANRDRFYTF
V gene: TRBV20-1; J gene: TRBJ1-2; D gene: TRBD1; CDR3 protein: CSAEDRGNYGYTF
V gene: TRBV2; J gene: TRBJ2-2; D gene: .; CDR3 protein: CASSEEGNGELFF
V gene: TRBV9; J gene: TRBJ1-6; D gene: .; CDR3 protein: CASSVEGSSYNSPLHF
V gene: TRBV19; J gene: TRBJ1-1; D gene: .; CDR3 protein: CASSIEGVGLSAFF
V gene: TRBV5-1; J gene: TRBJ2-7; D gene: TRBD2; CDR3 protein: CASSPGGLLAEDPYEQYF
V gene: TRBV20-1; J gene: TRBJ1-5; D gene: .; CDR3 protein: CSASIGALSGQPQHF
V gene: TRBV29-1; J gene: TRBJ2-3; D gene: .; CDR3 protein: CSVDSLRDTDTQYF
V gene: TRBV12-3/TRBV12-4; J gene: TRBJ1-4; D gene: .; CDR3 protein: CATTRPGQAGEKLFF
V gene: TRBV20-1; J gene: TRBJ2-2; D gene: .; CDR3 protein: CSANPGVGTGELFF
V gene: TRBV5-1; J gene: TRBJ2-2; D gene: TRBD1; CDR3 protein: CASSFGTGQVTGELFF
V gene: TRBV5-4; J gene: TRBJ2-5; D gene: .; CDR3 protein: CASRLVGTPETQYF
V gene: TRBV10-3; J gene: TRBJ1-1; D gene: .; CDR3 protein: CASCVVDRENTEAFF
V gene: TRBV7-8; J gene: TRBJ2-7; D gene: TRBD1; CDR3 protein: CASGRDRGYEQYF
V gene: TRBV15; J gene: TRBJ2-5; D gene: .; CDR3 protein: CATSTSQGQETQYF
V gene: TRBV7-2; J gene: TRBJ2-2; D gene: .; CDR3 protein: CASSLEGQGLELFF
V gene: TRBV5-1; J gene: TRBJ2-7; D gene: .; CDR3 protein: CASSLEHANYEQYF
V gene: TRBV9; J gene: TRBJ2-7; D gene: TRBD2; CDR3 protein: CASSPRGGSEQNSVYEQYF